Below, 19 T cell receptor beta chains from the same sample are listed, as sequenced in a study of PD-1 blockade in classical Hodgkin lymphoma. Libraries were prepared by immunoSEQ multiplex PCR; TCRdb keeps only in-frame clonotypes and omits some of them. Of 25,000 to 35,000 clones listed, 80% to 90% were seen once; the top ten hold about 0.59%. Time point given: cycle 4 day 1 (C4D1), after around six weeks of nivolumab. Relapse was seen in all patients after autologous stem cell transplantation, and brentuximab vedotin exposure was variable. Starting with thawed PBMCs, CD4+ T cells were purified by magnetic negative selection. The sample was CD4+ T cells from blood, taken before the fourth cycle of nivolumab. These receptor sequences come from a human donor with classical Hodgkin lymphoma.

The chain uses TRBV5-1 and TRBJ1-1; perhaps TRBD1 as D (5 bases). CDR1 and CDR2 from the germline V gene are SGHRS and YFSETQ. V shed 4 bases and J shed 5 bases, with 9 bases lying between them. The CDR3 runs 12 residues. The CDR3 DNA reads as TGCGCCAGCAGCCCCCCAGGGACTGAAGCTTTCTTT. This translates into CASSPPGTEAFF.

V usage is TRBV6-5 and J usage is TRBJ1-2; D is ambiguous. CDR3 length: 13 residues. Germline V gene lookup returns CDR1 MNHEY and CDR2 SVGAGI. Trimming removed 2 bases from V and 6 bases from J, with 10 bases in between. CDR3 bases: TGTGCCAGCAGTTACGAGTCGGCTGATGGCTACACCTTC. Protein product: CASSYESADGYTF.

This rearrangement joins TRBV6-6 to TRBJ2-6; D is unresolved. Per germline, CDR1 MNHNY and CDR2 SVGAGI (reference sequence). The V and J ends lost 5 bases and 4 bases respectively, with 9 bases between them. The CDR3 covers 14 residues. The CDR3 DNA reads as TGTGCCAGCAGTCCCTTCAAAGGGGCCAACGTCCTGACTTTC. Its translation: CASSPFKGANVLTF.

This clone occurred once. This chain joins TRBV29-1 and TRBJ2-1, with TRBD2 matching 11 bases. Trimming at V came to 6 bases and at J to 8 bases, leaving 6 bases not matched to a gene. Germline CDR1 reads SQVTM; CDR2 reads ANQGSEA. The CDR3 is 13 residues long. CDR3 region: CSVSSGGTDEQFF. CDR3 sequence (DNA): TGCAGCGTCTCTAGCGGGGGGACCGATGAGCAGTTCTTC.

This chain joins TRBV5-4 and TRBJ2-7, with 8 bases aligning to TRBD2. The J segment lost 2 bases and the V segment lost 3 bases, leaving 7 bases of the junction unmatched. The germline V gene encodes CDR1 SGHNT and CDR2 YYREEE (reference sequence). The CDR3 loop spans 15 amino acids. This CDR3 is CASSSHSGAAYEQYF. DNA of the CDR3: TGTGCCAGCAGCTCGCATAGCGGGGCTGCCTACGAGCAGTACTTC. Drawing the rest from reference TRBV5-4 and TRBJ2-7, the complete variable domain is ETGVTQSPTHLIKTRGQQVTLRCSSQSGHNTVSWYQQALGQGPQFIFQYYREEENGRGNFPPRFSGLQFPNYSSELNVNALELDDSALYLCASSSHSGAAYEQYFGPGTRLTVT.

The chain couples TRBV5-1 to TRBJ2-1; D remains ambiguous. The CDR3 runs 11 residues. Trimming left V 2 bases short and J 6 bases short, with 3 bases between. CDR1 is SGHRS and CDR2 is YFSETQ in the germline V gene. CDR3 protein: CASSFTNEQFF. CDR3 nucleotide sequence: TGCGCCAGCAGCTTTACCAATGAGCAGTTCTTC.

The chain joins TRBV5-1 to TRBJ1-5, with D hard to call. The V gene lost 4 bases and the J gene lost 6 bases, with 11 bases spanning the gap. Germline CDR1 reads SGHRS; CDR2 reads YFSETQ. The CDR3 covers 13 residues. The chain's CDR3 is CASSPNNGQPQHF. CDR3 DNA sequence: TGCGCCAGCAGCCCCAATAATGGTCAGCCCCAGCATTTT.

This rearrangement joins TRBV7-9 to TRBJ1-4, with 7 bases that match TRBD1. Per the germline V gene, CDR1 is SEHNR and CDR2 is FQNEAQ (reference sequence). V lost 5 bases, J lost 7 bases, and 13 bases stayed unmatched. The CDR3 is 16 amino acids. In DNA, the CDR3 is TGTGCCAGCAGCCAACCCCTAACGACAGGGACTGAAAAACTGTTTTTT. This encodes CASSQPLTTGTEKLFF.

This rearrangement joins TRBV2 to TRBJ1-1; D not certain. The CDR3 is 11 amino acids. The germline V and J ends were trimmed by 7 bases and 3 bases, with 6 bases remaining between them. CDR1 is SNHLY and CDR2 is FYNNEI in the germline V gene. DNA for the CDR3: TGTGCCAGCAACGGGGACACTGAAGCTTTCTTT. It encodes CASNGDTEAFF.

The chain uses TRBV9 and TRBJ1-1; D not certain. Germline V lookup: CDR1 SGDLS, CDR2 YYNGEE. The CDR3 sequence is 15 residues long. V shed 0 bases and J shed 1 base, with 10 bases lying between them. CDR3 in DNA: TGTGCCAGCAGCGTAGTTCCTTCACCGAACACTGAAGCTTTCTTT. Its translation: CASSVVPSPNTEAFF.

This chain joins TRBV6-6 and TRBJ1-1, with 8 bases matching TRBD1. CDR3 length equals 14 residues. V was pared by 5 bases and J by 1 base, with 3 bases of the junction left unmatched. Per the germline V gene, CDR1 is MNHNY and CDR2 is SVGAGI (reference sequence). As DNA, the CDR3 is TGTGCCAGCAGTACGACAGGGGCGAACACTGAAGCTTTCTTT. Translated: CASSTTGANTEAFF.

This chain uses TRBV5-1 with TRBJ1-2; D not certain. Germline CDR1 is SGHRS and CDR2 is YFSETQ. The length of the CDR3 is 12 residues. The ends were cut back, 2 bases at V and 2 bases at J, with 4 bases in the middle. CDR3 coding DNA: TGCGCCAGCAGCTTCGAGAACTATGGCTACACCTTC. Translation: CASSFENYGYTF.

The chain has TRBV5-5 and TRBJ1-5; 11 nucleotides align to TRBD1. The germline V gene has CDR1 SGHKS and CDR2 YYEKEE (reference sequence). This CDR3 is built from 16 residues. With V trimmed by 4 bases and J by 6 bases, 9 bases remained unmatched. The CDR3 sequence: CASSLVDRGLSQPQHF. As DNA, the CDR3 is TGTGCCAGCAGCCTAGTGGACAGGGGGCTTAGTCAGCCCCAGCATTTT.

This clone appeared a few times. The rearrangement uses TRBV28 and TRBJ2-1; D is unresolved. Germline V gene lookup returns CDR1 MDHEN and CDR2 SYDVKM. CDR3 length: 15 amino acids. The V end was cut by 2 bases, the J end by 3 bases, with 11 bases between. The CDR3 DNA is TGTGCCAGCAGTTTAGCGGACCCCTACTACAATGAGCAGTTCTTC. This codes for CASSLADPYYNEQFF.

This chain uses TRBV7-6 with TRBJ1-1; 7 bases line up with TRBD1. CDR1 and CDR2 (germline): SGHVS, FNYEAQ. The trim removed 7 bases at V and 5 bases at J, leaving 7 bases unmatched. The CDR3 is 13 amino acids. The CDR3 loop reads CASTRQGATEAFF. The CDR3 region has the DNA TGTGCCAGCACTCGACAGGGAGCTACTGAAGCTTTCTTT.

This rearrangement joins TRBV2 to TRBJ2-5; 9 bases are shared with TRBD2. The CDR3 length is 16 residues. The germline CDR1 and CDR2 sequences are SNHLY and FYNNEI. J lost 3 bases, V lost 5 bases, and 10 bases had no gene match. The CDR3 sequence: CASSLAGLAPKETQYF. The CDR3 nucleotides are TGTGCCAGCAGTCTAGCGGGACTAGCCCCCAAAGAGACCCAGTACTTC.

The V call is TRBV7-9, the J call TRBJ1-1, with 7 bases aligning to TRBD1. Per the germline V gene, CDR1 is SEHNR and CDR2 is FQNEAQ (reference sequence). The ends lost 5 bases at V and 4 bases at J; junction bases unmatched: 13. The CDR3 runs to 16 residues. The CDR3 DNA is TGTGCCAGCAGCGGATCAAGACAGGGAGGTTTCACTGAAGCTTTCTTT. Its translation is CASSGSRQGGFTEAFF.

The chain uses TRBV28 and TRBJ1-5, with 7 positions matching TRBD1. From germline, CDR1 is MDHEN and CDR2 SYDVKM. This CDR3 region has 16 residues. J was trimmed by 3 bases and V by 4 bases; bases with no gene match: 9. The CDR3 nucleotides are TGTGCCAGCAGTTCGCTCGGGACAGCTAACAATCAGCCCCAGCATTTT. Translation gives CASSSLGTANNQPQHF.

This clone has a handful of counts. The chain couples TRBV7-9 to TRBJ1-6; possibly TRBD1 for D (5 bases). CDR3 length: 14 amino acids. The germline V gene has CDR1 SEHNR and CDR2 FQNEAQ (reference sequence). Trimming removed 6 bases at V and 7 bases at J, with 13 bases between. Written as DNA, the CDR3 is TGTGCCAGCAGAGTAGACAGTGGAAATTCACCCCTCCACTTT. Translating gives CASRVDSGNSPLHF. Complete variable domain (other parts from reference TRBV7-9 and TRBJ1-6): DTGVSQNPRHKITKRGQNVTFRCDPISEHNRLYWYRQTLGQGPEFLTYFQNEAQLEKSRLLSDRFSAERPKGSFSTLEIQRTEQGDSAMYLCASRVDSGNSPLHFGNGTRLTVT.